Listed here are 28 T cell receptor beta chains from one sample, sequenced in a study of blood T cell repertoires in COVID-19 (dated by TCRdb to 2018 to 2021). Libraries were built with the immunoSEQ multiplex PCR assay. The table comes from immuneACCESS by way of TCRdb, which keeps in-frame sequences with V and J called. Part of the clones is missing from these tables; in studies checked, under half for an unresolved V gene and the rest for unknown reasons. For this sample there are around 270,000 clones; roughly 88% appear just once. Over 2.5% of the sample lies in the top ten. Sequenced: PBMCs or T cells enriched from blood (not recorded which). The origin of the receptors is a woman aged 40 to 50 who had been exposed to COVID-19.

The table lists this clone with a count of one. In DNA form, the CDR3 reads TGTGCCAGCAGTGAGGGGACAGGAGATGGCTACACCTTC. Amino acids: CASSEGTGDGYTF. The chain has TRBV6-1 and TRBJ1-2; TRBD1 aligns across 8 bases. Germline V gene sequence: CDR1 MNHNS, CDR2 SASEGT. Unmatched junction bases numbered 3, after V lost 3 bases and J lost 6 bases. The CDR3 extends over 13 amino acids.

This sequence joins TRBV7-9 and TRBJ2-3; TRBD1 might be the D (7 bases). V was shortened by 2 bases and J by 4 bases, with 13 bases between the two germline ends. Germline V CDR1 and CDR2: SEHNR, FQNEAQ (reference sequence). CDR3 length: 15 residues. The CDR3, as DNA: TGTGCCAGCAGCTTACAGGGGGGCGCCGCAGATACGCAGTATTTT. Translated, it gives CASSLQGGAADTQYF.

This clone was seen once. Other DNA sequences in the sample encode the same CDR3. This chain joins TRBV2 and TRBJ2-1, with a weak D call TRBD1 (5 bases). This CDR3 comprises 13 residues. Trimming cost V 8 bases and J 4 bases, with 12 bases left between them. Germline V CDR1 and CDR2: SNHLY, FYNNEI. CDR3 region: CASLKQVYNEQFF. The CDR3 coding sequence is TGTGCCAGCCTTAAACAGGTTTACAATGAGCAGTTCTTC. The full variable domain, in which reference TRBV2 and TRBJ2-1 provide the parts outside the CDR3, is EPEVTQTPSHQVTQMGQEVILRCVPISNHLYFYWYRQILGQKVEFLVSFYNNEISEKSEIFDDQFSVERPDGSNFTLKIRSTKLEDSAMYFCASLKQVYNEQFFGPGTRLTVL.

CDR3 coding DNA: TGTGCCAGCAGTTACTGGATGGCAGGCATAGAGACCCAGTACTTC. Amino acids: CASSYWMAGIETQYF. The V and J genes are TRBV6-5 and TRBJ2-5; D remains unclear. Germline lookup yields CDR1 MNHEY and CDR2 SVGAGI. V gave up 1 base and J gave up 4 bases, with 13 bases separating them. The length of the CDR3 is 15 residues.

The chain has TRBV19 and TRBJ1-5; D is possibly TRBD1 (5 bases). Germline V lookup: CDR1 LNHDA, CDR2 SQIVND (reference sequence). Trimming took 2 bases from V and 5 from J, leaving 16 bases between them. The CDR3 contains 16 residues. CDR3 amino acids: CASSIIGGEWDQPQHF. Here the CDR3 DNA reads TGTGCCAGTAGTATAATTGGAGGGGAATGGGATCAGCCCCAGCATTTT.

This chain joins TRBV13 and TRBJ2-3; TRBD2 might be the D (9 bases). V lost 5 bases and J 4 bases, leaving 19 bases between the germline ends. The CDR3 consists of 16 residues. Germline CDR1 PRHDT, CDR2 FYEKMQ (reference sequence). The chain's CDR3 is CASSPGGGGAADTQYF. Here the CDR3 DNA reads TGTGCCAGCAGCCCAGGGGGCGGGGGGGCCGCAGATACGCAGTATTTT.

The genes are TRBV9 and TRBJ2-1, with 10 nucleotides matching TRBD1. This CDR3 has 16 amino acids. The V gene's germline CDR1 is SGDLS and CDR2 YYNGEE. V trimming: 0 bases; J trimming: 6 bases; junction bases outside the gene matches: 6. CDR3 residues: CASSVGDRGLLNEQFF. CDR3 nucleotide sequence: TGTGCCAGCAGCGTAGGAGACAGGGGGCTTCTCAATGAGCAGTTCTTC.

The chain joins TRBV7-3 to TRBJ2-5; a weak D match, TRBD1 (6 bases). CDR1 is SGHTA, CDR2 FQGTGA, per germline. Trimming cost V 5 bases and J 4 bases, with 14 bases left between them. The CDR3 totals 14 residues. The CDR3 DNA follows: TGTGCCAGCAGCGCCCGGACAGATACAGAGACCCAGTACTTC. Encoded protein: CASSARTDTETQYF.

This chain uses TRBV9 with TRBJ1-6; 8 bases are a match to TRBD1. CDR1 SGDLS and CDR2 YYNGEE come from the germline V gene. The CDR3 is 15 amino acids. V was clipped by 2 bases and J by 7 bases; unmatched bases: 5. Here the CDR3 DNA reads TGTGCCAGCAGCGTCGGACAGGGCCCCAATTCACCCCTCCACTTT. Its protein is CASSVGQGPNSPLHF.

CDR3: CASSLRWGGETQYF. CDR3 sequence (DNA): TGTGCCAGCAGCCTGAGGTGGGGAGGGGAGACCCAGTACTTC. The rearrangement uses TRBV7-9 and TRBJ2-5; 7 bases fit TRBD2. The trim removed 5 bases at V and 5 bases at J, leaving 8 bases unmatched. CDR3 length: 14 residues. From germline, CDR1 is SEHNR and CDR2 FQNEAQ (reference sequence).

This clone showed up just once. The chain has TRBV9 and TRBJ2-2, with 14 nucleotides matching TRBD2. Trimming at V came to 3 bases and at J to 4 bases, leaving 2 bases not matched to a gene. The CDR3 has 16 amino acids. Germline CDR1 and CDR2: SGDLS and YYNGEE. As DNA, the CDR3 is TGTGCCAGCAGCGCCGGGACTAGCGGGAGCACCGGGGAGCTGTTTTTT. This gives the protein CASSAGTSGSTGELFF.

This rearrangement joins TRBV13 to TRBJ1-2, with TRBD1 matching 11 bases. Per germline, CDR1 PRHDT and CDR2 FYEKMQ (reference sequence). This CDR3 is 15 amino acids long. Trimming at V came to 3 bases and at J to 0 bases, leaving 0 bases not matched to a gene. The CDR3 region is CASSLGQGANYGYTF. CDR3 DNA sequence: TGTGCCAGCAGCTTGGGACAGGGGGCTAACTATGGCTACACCTTC.

The chain employs TRBV7-2 and TRBJ2-7, with D perhaps TRBD2 (6 bases). CDR3 size: 14 residues. Trimming took 1 base from V and 2 from J, leaving 9 bases between them. Germline assignment: CDR1 SGHTA and CDR2 FQGNSA. CDR3 bases: TGTGCCAGCAGCTTAGAGGAGGGGACCTACGAGCAGTACTTC. This gives the protein CASSLEEGTYEQYF. Supplemented by reference TRBV7-2 and TRBJ2-7, the full variable domain reads GAGVSQSPSNKVTEKGKDVELRCDPISGHTALYWYRQSLGQGLEFLIYFQGNSAPDKSGLPSDRFSAERTGGSVSTLTIQRTQQEDSAVYLCASSLEEGTYEQYFGPGTRLTVT.

This clone occurred once. The rearrangement links TRBV28 to TRBJ1-1; D is unresolved. V lost 7 bases to trimming and J lost 6 bases, with 12 bases between them. The germline V gene has CDR1 MDHEN and CDR2 SYDVKM. This CDR3 spans 12 amino acids. CDR3 residues: CASKQSLAEAFF. CDR3 in DNA: TGTGCCAGCAAACAGAGCCTCGCTGAAGCTTTCTTT.

The genes are TRBV10-3 and TRBJ2-7; tentatively, D is TRBD2 (6 bases). The germline CDR1 and CDR2 sequences are ENHRY and SYGVKD. The V end was cut by 3 bases, the J end by 0 bases, with 6 bases between. CDR3 length equals 13 residues. The CDR3 sequence: CAISDGGSYEQYF. CDR3 nucleotide sequence: TGTGCCATCAGTGACGGGGGCTCCTACGAGCAGTACTTC.

This clone came up a few times. The chain joins TRBV30 to TRBJ1-1, with 8 bases aligning to TRBD1. Germline trimming cut 5 bases from V and 1 base from J; bases unmatched to any gene: 3. The germline V gene encodes CDR1 GTSNPN and CDR2 SVGIG (reference sequence). CDR3 length: 13 amino acids. CDR3 nucleotides: TGTGCCTGGGGTCAGGGGGCGAACACTGAAGCTTTCTTT. Protein product: CAWGQGANTEAFF.

This chain links TRBV5-1 with TRBJ1-2; possible D gene TRBD1, 5 bases. V shed 5 bases and J shed 2 bases, with 19 bases lying between them. Germline loops: CDR1 SGHRS, CDR2 YFSETQ. The CDR3 length is 16 residues. The CDR3 loop is CASRPTPQGTNYGYTF. The CDR3 DNA is TGCGCCAGCAGACCCACCCCCCAGGGAACCAACTATGGCTACACCTTC. The complete variable domain, with remaining parts taken from reference TRBV5-1 and TRBJ1-2, reads KAGVTQTPRYLIKTRGQQVTLSCSPISGHRSVSWYQQTPGQGLQFLFEYFSETQRNKGNFPGRFSGRQFSNSRSEMNVSTLELGDSALYLCASRPTPQGTNYGYTFGSGTRLTVV.

V gene TRBV6-5 combines with J gene TRBJ2-7, with 7 bases aligning to TRBD1. Trimming took 8 bases from V and 4 from J; bases not matched to a gene: 14. CDR1 is MNHEY, CDR2 SVGAGI, per germline. This CDR3 is built from 15 residues. CDR3 protein: CASRPGQSSAYEQYV. In DNA form, the CDR3 reads TGTGCCAGCCGCCCGGGACAGTCCTCTGCGTACGAGCAGTACGTC.

V is TRBV27 and J is TRBJ1-2; D may be TRBD1 (6 bases). Trimming removed 5 bases at V and 5 bases at J, with 15 bases between. CDR3 length equals 14 residues. From germline, CDR1 is MNHEY and CDR2 SMNVEV (reference sequence). CDR3 DNA: TGTGCCAGCAGTGGGACGGACAGACTTTATGGCTACACCTTC. Translated: CASSGTDRLYGYTF.

This chain links TRBV2 with TRBJ2-1; TRBD1 might be the D (5 bases). With 5 bases removed from V and 7 bases from J, the gap between germline ends came to 15 bases. The CDR3 totals 14 residues. CDR1 is SNHLY, CDR2 FYNNEI, per germline. The CDR3 DNA is TGTGCCAGCAGTCTGACAGCCGTAGGTAATGAGCAGTTCTTC. Translation gives CASSLTAVGNEQFF.

The V and J genes are TRBV30 and TRBJ1-1, with 8 bases aligning to TRBD1. The CDR3 contains 14 residues. V gave up 1 base and J gave up 5 bases; unmatched junction bases: 6. From germline, CDR1 is GTSNPN and CDR2 SVGIG (reference sequence). CDR3 nucleotide sequence: TGTGCCTGGAGTGCCGTCCAGGGGGCGACTGAAGCTTTCTTT. Its protein is CAWSAVQGATEAFF.

This sequence joins TRBV5-6 and TRBJ2-7; tentatively, D is TRBD1 (6 bases). CDR1 is SGHDT, CDR2 YYEEEE, per germline. This CDR3 is built from 13 residues. Trimming cost V 4 bases and J 4 bases, with 12 bases left between them. CDR3 in amino acids: CASSPRGPYEQYV. In DNA, the CDR3 is TGTGCCAGCAGCCCCAGGGGCCCTTACGAGCAGTACGTC.

The gene calls are TRBV20-1 and TRBJ1-4; D gene ambiguous. The germline V gene has CDR1 DFQATT and CDR2 SNEGSKA (reference sequence). This CDR3 is 16 amino acids long. The V end lost 3 bases, the J end lost 2 bases, and 16 bases lay between the germline ends. The CDR3 spells CSASLEGTRTNEKLFF. The CDR3 nucleotides read TGCAGTGCTAGTTTGGAGGGTACGCGCACTAATGAAAAACTGTTTTTT.

This clone was seen only once. This chain links TRBV4-2 with TRBJ1-4; possible D gene TRBD1, 6 bases. The CDR3 sequence is 14 residues long. The germline CDR1 and CDR2 sequences are LGHNA and YNFKEQ. Deletions cut 5 bases from V and 6 bases from J, with 13 bases between. For the CDR3, the DNA is TGTGCCAGCAGCGACAGGAGCTTTGATGAAAAACTGTTTTTT. Its translation is CASSDRSFDEKLFF.

This clone was recorded once. The genes are TRBV19 and TRBJ2-7; 8 nucleotides agree with TRBD1. The V and J ends lost 6 bases and 1 base, in that order; junction bases with no gene match: 2. The CDR3 contains 13 residues. Germline V gives CDR1 LNHDA, CDR2 SQIVND (reference sequence). The chain's CDR3 is CASRGQGSYEQYF. DNA for the CDR3: TGTGCCAGTAGAGGACAGGGATCCTACGAGCAGTACTTC. Combining the CDR3 with reference TRBV19 and TRBJ2-7 gives the whole variable domain DGGITQSPKYLFRKEGQNVTLSCEQNLNHDAMYWYRQDPGQGLRLIYYSQIVNDFQKGDIAEGYSVSREKKESFPLTVTSAQKNPTAFYLCASRGQGSYEQYFGPGTRLTVT.

V gene TRBV24-1 combines with J gene TRBJ1-5, with TRBD1 matching over 9 bases. After removal of 4 bases from V and 5 bases from J, the junction contained 2 bases not matched to a gene. The length of the CDR3 is 14 residues. Germline values: CDR1 KGHDR, CDR2 SFDVKD. CDR3 nucleotide sequence: TGTGCCACCAGTGAGGGACAGGGAGATCAGCCCCAGCATTTT. Protein sequence: CATSEGQGDQPQHF.

This clone was seen only once. This chain joins TRBV30 and TRBJ2-7; the match to TRBD2 covers 9 bases. Trimming removed 4 bases from V and 3 bases from J; junction bases left unmatched: 4. The CDR3 has 13 amino acids. Germline V lookup: CDR1 GTSNPN, CDR2 SVGIG (reference sequence). Here the CDR3 reads CAWTLSGGYEQYF. The CDR3 nucleotides read TGTGCCTGGACCCTTAGCGGGGGCTACGAGCAGTACTTC.

The rearrangement joins TRBV9 to TRBJ2-5, with D unclear. Trimming took 0 bases from V and 3 from J, leaving 12 bases between them. CDR1 is SGDLS and CDR2 is YYNGEE in the germline V gene. The CDR3 covers 15 residues. CDR3 in amino acids: CASSVAGWPEETQYF. CDR3 nucleotides: TGTGCCAGCAGCGTAGCCGGGTGGCCTGAAGAGACCCAGTACTTC. The whole variable domain, filled in from reference TRBV9 and TRBJ2-5, reads DSGVTQTPKHLITATGQRVTLRCSPRSGDLSVYWYQQSLDQGLQFLIQYYNGEERAKGNILERFSAQQFPDLHSELNLSSLELGDSALYFCASSVAGWPEETQYFGPGTRLLVL.